The sequence of this TCR beta chain was determined in a study of vaccination effects on CD4 cells after COVID-19. Study summary: Samples that were drawn after vaccination came a median of 72 days after the second dose. Study-wide results and limits: Common cold coronavirus cross-reactivity was shown by only 1 of 255 vaccine-induced clones in healthy vaccinees.

The germline V gene has CDR1 SGHRS and CDR2 YFSETQ. The germline V and J ends were trimmed by 0 bases and 4 bases, with 10 bases remaining between them. The CDR3 length is 14 residues. CD4+ T cells specific for antigen were expanded with viral peptide pools by the ViraFEST assay before sequencing. Cultured cells yielded isolated CD4+ T cells after roughly 11 days. Each person got two doses of an mRNA SARS-CoV-2 vaccine, BNT162b2 or mRNA-1273. Prior SARS-CoV-2 infection was absent in the vaccine recipients, as shown by negative nucleocapsid antibodies. Profiling relied on immunoSEQ multiplex PCR, and the TCRdb table lists in-frame clones only, not all of them. The sample has around 59,000 clones; approximately 78% are singletons. As concerns this clone: Its antigen is not known.

Sequenced here: CD4+ T cells from PBMCs cultured with HCoV-OC43 spike peptides, sampled after COVID-19 vaccination. Specified subset: HCoV-OC43 spike overlapping peptide pool stimulation. This receptor was identified in a human donor who received a COVID-19 vaccine. This chain links TRBV5-1 with TRBJ1-2; D possibly corresponds to TRBD1 (5 bases). CDR3 loop: CASSLAAGSYGYTF. In nucleotides, the CDR3 is TGCGCCAGCAGCTTGGCCGCAGGGTCCTATGGCTACACCTTC.